This T cell receptor (beta chain) is drawn from a study of tumor and adjacent non-tumor tissue in lung cancer. The library came from three nested PCR rounds adapted from ARM-PCR protocols. TCRdb recomputed calls from the multiplex PCR reads with MiXCR, one row per CDR3 protein. The data contain roughly 67,000 distinct CDR3 sequences, almost 60% of them singletons. This sample's RNA came from whole unsorted tissue. Chemotherapy-naive patients with new lung cancer underwent thoracic surgery in China, August–November 2014. Looked up from germline, CDR1 is SGHRS and CDR2 is YFSETQ. V was cut by 3 bases and J by 3 bases, with 12 bases left in between. The CDR3 contains 14 residues.

This rearrangement joins TRBV5-1 to TRBJ1-1, with D possibly TRBD1 on 5 matching bases. The receptor was isolated from a man in his fifties or sixties with non-small cell lung cancer. Sequenced: lung tumor tissue. The CDR3 nucleotides are TGCGCCAGCAGCTCTCCGGGGCTCGACACTGAAGCTTTCTTT. Protein product: CASSSPGLDTEAFF.